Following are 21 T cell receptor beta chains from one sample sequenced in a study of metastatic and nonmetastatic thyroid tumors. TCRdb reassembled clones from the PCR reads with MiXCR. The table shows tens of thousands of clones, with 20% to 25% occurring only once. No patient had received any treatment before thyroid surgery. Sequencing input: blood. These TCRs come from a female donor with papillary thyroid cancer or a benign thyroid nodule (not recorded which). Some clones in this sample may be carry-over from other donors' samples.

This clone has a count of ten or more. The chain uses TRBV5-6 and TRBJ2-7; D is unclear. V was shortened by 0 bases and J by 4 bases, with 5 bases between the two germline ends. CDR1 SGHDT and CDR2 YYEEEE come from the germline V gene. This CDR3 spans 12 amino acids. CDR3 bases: TGTGCCAGCAGCTTGGCTATATACGAGCAGTACTTC. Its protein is CASSLAIYEQYF.

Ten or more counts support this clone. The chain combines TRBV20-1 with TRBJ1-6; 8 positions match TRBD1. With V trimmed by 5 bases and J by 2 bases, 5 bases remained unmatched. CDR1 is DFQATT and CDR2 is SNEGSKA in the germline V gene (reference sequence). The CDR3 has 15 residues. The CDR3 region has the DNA TGCAGTGCTCCGACAGGGGAAGCCTATAATTCACCCCTCCACTTT. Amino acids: CSAPTGEAYNSPLHF.

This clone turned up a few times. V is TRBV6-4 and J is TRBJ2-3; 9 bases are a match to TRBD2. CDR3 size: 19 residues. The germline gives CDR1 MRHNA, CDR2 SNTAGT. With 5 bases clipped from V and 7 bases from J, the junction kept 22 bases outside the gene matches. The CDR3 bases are TGTGCCAGCAGTCCTGGTGGGGTAGCGGGAGCTTATACGTCATATACGCAGTATTTT. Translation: CASSPGGVAGAYTSYTQYF.

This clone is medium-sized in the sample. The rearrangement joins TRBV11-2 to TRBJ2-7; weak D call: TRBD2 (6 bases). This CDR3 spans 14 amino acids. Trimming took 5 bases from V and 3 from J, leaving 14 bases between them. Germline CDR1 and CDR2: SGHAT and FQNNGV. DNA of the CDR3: TGTGCCAGCAGCGGGGGGAGTGGCCTCTACGAGCAGTACTTC. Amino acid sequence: CASSGGSGLYEQYF.

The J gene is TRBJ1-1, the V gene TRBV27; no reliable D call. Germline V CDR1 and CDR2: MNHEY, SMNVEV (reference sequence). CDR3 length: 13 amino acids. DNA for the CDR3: TGTGCGTGCAGCCTACGGGGGAACACTGAAGCTTTCTTT. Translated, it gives CACSLRGNTEAFF.

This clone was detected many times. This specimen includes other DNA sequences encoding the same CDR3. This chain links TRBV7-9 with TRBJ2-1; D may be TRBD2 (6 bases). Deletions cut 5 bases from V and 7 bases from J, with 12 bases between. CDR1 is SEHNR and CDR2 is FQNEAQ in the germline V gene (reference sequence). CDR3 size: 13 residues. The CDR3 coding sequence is TGTGCCAGCAGCCGGGACTCGGGGAATGAGCAGTTCTTC. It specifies CASSRDSGNEQFF.

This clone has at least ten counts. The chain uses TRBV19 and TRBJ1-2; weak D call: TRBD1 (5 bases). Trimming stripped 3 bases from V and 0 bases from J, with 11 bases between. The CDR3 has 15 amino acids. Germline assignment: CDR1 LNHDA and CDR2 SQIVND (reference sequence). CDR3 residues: CASSIGAHSNYGYTF. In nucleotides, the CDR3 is TGTGCCAGTAGTATCGGGGCACATTCTAACTATGGCTACACCTTC.

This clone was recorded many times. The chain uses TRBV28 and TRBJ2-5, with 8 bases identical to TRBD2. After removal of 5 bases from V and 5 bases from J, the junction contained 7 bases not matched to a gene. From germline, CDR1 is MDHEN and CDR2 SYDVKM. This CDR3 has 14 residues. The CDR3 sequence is CASSPGGTRETQYF. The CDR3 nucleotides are TGTGCCAGCAGTCCGGGGGGGACGCGGGAGACCCAGTACTTC.

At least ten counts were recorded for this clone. The CDR3 loop is CASSYRAGGETQYF. CDR3 bases: TGTGCCAGCAGTTACCGAGCGGGAGGGGAGACCCAGTACTTC. The chain employs TRBV6-5 and TRBJ2-5; TRBD2 matches 10 bases. V was pared by 2 bases and J by 5 bases, with 2 bases of the junction left unmatched. The CDR3 runs to 14 residues. CDR1 and CDR2 (germline): MNHEY, SVGAGI.

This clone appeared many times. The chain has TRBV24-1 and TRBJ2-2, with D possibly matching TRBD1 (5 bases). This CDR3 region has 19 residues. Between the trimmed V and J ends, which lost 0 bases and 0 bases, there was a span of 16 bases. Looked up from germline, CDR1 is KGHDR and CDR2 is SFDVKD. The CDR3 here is CATSDLRTQGNANTGELFF. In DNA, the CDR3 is TGTGCCACCAGTGATTTGAGAACTCAGGGTAACGCGAACACCGGGGAGCTGTTTTTT.

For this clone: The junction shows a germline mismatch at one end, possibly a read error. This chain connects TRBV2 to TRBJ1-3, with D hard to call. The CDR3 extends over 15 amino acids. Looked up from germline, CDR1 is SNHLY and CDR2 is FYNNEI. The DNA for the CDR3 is TGTGCCAGCAGTCTCGGAAAGTTCTCTGGAAACACAATATATTTT. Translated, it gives CASSLGKFSGNTIYF.

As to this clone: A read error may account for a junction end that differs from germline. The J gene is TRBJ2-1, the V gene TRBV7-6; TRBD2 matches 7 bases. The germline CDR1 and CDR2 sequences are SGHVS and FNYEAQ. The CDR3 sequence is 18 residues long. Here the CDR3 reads CASSLAGTIGGPYDEQFF. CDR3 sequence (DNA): TGTGCCAGCAGCTTAGCGGGGACTATCGGAGGTCCCTACGATGAGCAGTTCTTC. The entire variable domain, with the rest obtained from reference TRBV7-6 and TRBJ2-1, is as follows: GAGVSQSPRYKVTKRGQDVALRCDPISGHVSLYWYRQALGQGPEFLTYFNYEAQQDKSGLPNDRFSAERPEGSISTLTIQRTEQRDSAMYRCASSLAGTIGGPYDEQFFGPGTRLTVL.

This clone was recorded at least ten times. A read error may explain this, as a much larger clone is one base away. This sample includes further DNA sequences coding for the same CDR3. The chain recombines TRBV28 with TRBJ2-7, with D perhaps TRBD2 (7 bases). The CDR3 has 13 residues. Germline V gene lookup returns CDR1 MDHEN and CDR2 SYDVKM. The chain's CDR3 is CASSLFEEGGDNF. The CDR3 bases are TGTGCCAGCAGTCTATTCGAGGAAGGGGGGGATAACTTC.

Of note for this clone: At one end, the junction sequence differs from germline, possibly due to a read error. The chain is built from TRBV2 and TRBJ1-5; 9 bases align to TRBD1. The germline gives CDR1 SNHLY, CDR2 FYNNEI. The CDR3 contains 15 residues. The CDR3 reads CASSAGQGINQTQHF. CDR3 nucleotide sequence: TGTGCCAGCAGTGCGGGACAGGGCATCAATCAGACCCAGCATTTT.

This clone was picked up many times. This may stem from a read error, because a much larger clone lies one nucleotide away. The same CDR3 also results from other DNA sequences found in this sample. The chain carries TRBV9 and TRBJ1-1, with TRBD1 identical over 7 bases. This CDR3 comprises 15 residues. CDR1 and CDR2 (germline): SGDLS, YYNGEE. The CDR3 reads CASSEQMTGNTEAFF. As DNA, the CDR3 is TGTGCCAGCAGCGAACAAATGACAGGGAACACTGAGGCTTTCTTT.

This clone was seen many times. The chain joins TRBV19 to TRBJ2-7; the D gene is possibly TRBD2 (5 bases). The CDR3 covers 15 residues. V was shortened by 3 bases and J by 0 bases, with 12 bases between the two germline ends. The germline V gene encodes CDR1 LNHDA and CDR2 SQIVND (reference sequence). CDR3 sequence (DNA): TGTGCCAGTAGTATCGGAGGTTTAAGCTCCTACGAGCAGTACTTC. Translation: CASSIGGLSSYEQYF.

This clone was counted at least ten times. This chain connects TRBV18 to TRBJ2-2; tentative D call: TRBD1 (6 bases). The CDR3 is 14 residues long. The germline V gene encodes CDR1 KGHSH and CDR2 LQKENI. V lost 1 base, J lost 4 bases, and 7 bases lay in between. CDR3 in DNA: TGTGCCAGCTCACCACAAGGGGGCACCGGGGAGCTGTTTTTT. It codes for CASSPQGGTGELFF. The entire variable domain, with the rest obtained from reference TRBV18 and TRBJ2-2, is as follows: NAGVMQNPRHLVRRRGQEARLRCSPMKGHSHVYWYRQLPEEGLKFMVYLQKENIIDESGMPKERFSAEFPKEGPSILRIQQVVRGDSAAYFCASSPQGGTGELFFGEGSRLTVL.

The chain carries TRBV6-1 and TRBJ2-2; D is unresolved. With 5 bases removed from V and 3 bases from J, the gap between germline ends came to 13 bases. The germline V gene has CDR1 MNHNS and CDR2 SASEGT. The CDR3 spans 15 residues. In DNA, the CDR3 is TGTGCCAGCAGTCAGGTGGATTTGTACACCGGGGAGCTGTTTTTT. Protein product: CASSQVDLYTGELFF.

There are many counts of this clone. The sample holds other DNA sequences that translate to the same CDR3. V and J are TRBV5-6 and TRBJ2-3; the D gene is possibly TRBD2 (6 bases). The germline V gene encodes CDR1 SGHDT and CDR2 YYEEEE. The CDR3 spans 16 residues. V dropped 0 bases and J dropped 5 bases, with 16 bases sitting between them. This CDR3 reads CASSLAGAPGGDTQYF. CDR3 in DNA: TGTGCCAGCAGCTTGGCCGGCGCCCCCGGGGGAGATACGCAGTATTTT.

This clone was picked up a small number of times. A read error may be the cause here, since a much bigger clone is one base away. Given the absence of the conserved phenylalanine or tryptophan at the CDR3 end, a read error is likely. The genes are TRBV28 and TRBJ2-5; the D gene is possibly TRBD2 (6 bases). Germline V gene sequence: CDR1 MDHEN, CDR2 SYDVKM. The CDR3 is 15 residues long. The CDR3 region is CVSSRLGISLETQYC. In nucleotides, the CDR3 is TGTGTCAGCAGTAGACTAGGAATTTCTCTAGAGACCCAGTACTGC.

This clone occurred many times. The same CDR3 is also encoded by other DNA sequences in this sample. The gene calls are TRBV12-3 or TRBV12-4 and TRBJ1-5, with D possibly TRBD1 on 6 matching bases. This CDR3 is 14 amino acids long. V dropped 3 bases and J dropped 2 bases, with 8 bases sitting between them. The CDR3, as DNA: TGTGCCAGCAGTTTTGCAGGGGGCAATCAGCCCCAGCATTTT. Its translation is CASSFAGGNQPQHF.